The present TCR beta chain was sequenced within a study of blood T cell repertoires in COVID-19. Study at large: Sources were T cells, B-cell-depleted T cells, or PBMCs; the material itself was cDNA or gDNA.

Only in-frame clones appear in the TCRdb table, and some are missing; sequencing was by immunoSEQ multiplex PCR. The table records more than 65,000 clones, about 80% of them present only once. Losses at the gene ends were 5 bases for V and 5 bases for J; bases not matched to a gene: 7. Germline V gives CDR1 SGHTA, CDR2 FQGNSA. This CDR3 spans 15 amino acids. The receptor comes from a woman aged 70-85 years with acute or convalescent COVID-19. Sequencing used peripheral blood. This chain joins TRBV7-2 and TRBJ1-5; 9 bases agree with TRBD1. DNA for the CDR3: TGTGCCAGCAGCGCCAACGACAGGGGGTATCAGCCCCAGCATTTT. This codes for CASSANDRGYQPQHF.